This T cell receptor (beta chain) was sequenced in a study of regulatory T cells in long-lasting Graves disease. Study-wide results and limits: Owing to a sample size that was small, accuracy may have been reduced.

Described time point: newly diagnosed GD, antithyroid drugs for less than 3 months. Construction of the TCR library relied on RNA isolated from PBMCs. Tubes containing EDTA received 8 to 9.5 milliliters of drawn peripheral blood. Sequencing libraries for TCR beta were prepared with iRepertoire HTBI primers and Arm-PCR of CDR3 regions. Each CDR3 protein gets one entry after TCRdb re-called the multiplex PCR reads with MiXCR. The sample contains about 520,000 distinct CDR3 sequences, approximately 12% of which appear only once. Ten or more counts support this clonotype. What it binds is unknown. Unmatched junction bases numbered 10, after V lost 8 bases and J lost 3 bases. Germline V CDR1 and CDR2: ENHRY, SYGVKD. The CDR3 length is 14 residues. This same sample was also part of a study on T cells in Graves' hyperthyroidism and ophthalmopathy. That investigation notes: On the basis of clinical symptoms, serum thyroxine and TRAb, thyroid ultrasound and orbital computed tomography, diagnoses were made. HTBI primers drove first-round RT-PCR of the TCR CDR3.

This TCR derives from a woman aged 30 to 39 with Graves disease. The sequencing here drew on peripheral blood mononuclear cells (PBMCs), taken at new diagnosis, from a patient treated with antithyroid drugs. The gene calls are TRBV10-3 and TRBJ2-7; 7 bases are a match to TRBD2. CDR3 sequence: CAIQRLAPHYEQYF. In nucleotides, the CDR3 is TGTGCCATCCAGCGACTAGCTCCTCACTACGAGCAGTACTTC.